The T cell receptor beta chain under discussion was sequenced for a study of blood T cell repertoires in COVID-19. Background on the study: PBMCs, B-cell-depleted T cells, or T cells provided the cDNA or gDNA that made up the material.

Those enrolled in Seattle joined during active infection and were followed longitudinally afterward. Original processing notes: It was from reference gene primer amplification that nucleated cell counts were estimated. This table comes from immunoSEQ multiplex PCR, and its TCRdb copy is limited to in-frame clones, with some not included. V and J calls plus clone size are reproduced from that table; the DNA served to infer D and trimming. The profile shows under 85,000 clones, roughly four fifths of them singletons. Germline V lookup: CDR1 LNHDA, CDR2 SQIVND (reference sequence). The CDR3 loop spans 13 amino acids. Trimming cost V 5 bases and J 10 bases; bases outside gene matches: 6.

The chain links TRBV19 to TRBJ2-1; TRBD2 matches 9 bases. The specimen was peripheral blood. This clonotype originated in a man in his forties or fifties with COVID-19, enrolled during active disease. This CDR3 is CASSLAGKGEQFF. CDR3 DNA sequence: TGTGCCAGTAGTCTAGCGGGGAAAGGGGAGCAGTTCTTC.